These 29 T cell receptor beta chains came from one sample sequenced in a study of tissue T cells after allogeneic stem cell transplantation. The assay was immunoSEQ multiplex PCR, and TCRdb's table has in-frame clones only and misses some. The sample holds 25,000 to 30,000 clones, less than 95% seen once. The specimen comprised blood, sampled before transplantation. All receptors come from a male donor aged 60 or older who later had graft-versus-host disease after an allogeneic stem cell transplant.

V gene TRBV3-1 (or the pseudogene TRBV3-2) combines with J gene TRBJ1-1; the D is unclear. This CDR3 contains 12 residues. Trimming took 4 bases from V and 3 from J, leaving 6 bases between them. The germline gives CDR1 LGHDT, CDR2 YNNKEL (reference sequence). Written as DNA, the CDR3 is TGTGCCAGCAGCCCTGGGTACACTGAAGCTTTCTTT. It codes for CASSPGYTEAFF.

The V call is TRBV3-1 (or the pseudogene TRBV3-2), the J call TRBJ1-4; 10 bases agree with TRBD1. The J segment lost 10 bases and the V segment lost 5 bases, leaving 13 bases of the junction unmatched. This CDR3 contains 16 residues. Germline lookup yields CDR1 LGHDT and CDR2 YNNKEL (reference sequence). The CDR3 nucleotides read TGTGCCAGCAGCGACTTGACCGGGACAGGGGAGGGAAAACTGTTTTTT. Translating gives CASSDLTGTGEGKLFF.

The sample holds one count of this clone. For the CDR3, the DNA is TGTGCCAGCGCGAGGGACGACTATGGCTACACCTTC. Translating it yields CASARDDYGYTF. The chain links TRBV3-1 (or the pseudogene TRBV3-2) to TRBJ1-2; TRBD1 is a possible D gene (5 bases). The CDR3 spans 12 residues. The V and J ends lost 8 bases and 3 bases respectively, with 10 bases between them. In germline, CDR1 is LGHDT, CDR2 YNNKEL (reference sequence).

The chain recombines TRBV14 with TRBJ1-4; 7 nucleotides match TRBD1. Germline CDR1 reads SGHDN; CDR2 reads FVKESK. Trimming took 2 bases from V and 0 from J; bases not matched to a gene: 3. The CDR3 loop spans 16 amino acids. As DNA, the CDR3 is TGTGCCAGCAGCCAATTCACAGGGGCAACTAATGAAAAACTGTTTTTT. It codes for CASSQFTGATNEKLFF.

The V and J genes are TRBV11-3 and TRBJ2-2, with D perhaps TRBD1 (5 bases). Germline lookup yields CDR1 SGHNT and CDR2 YENEEA. The CDR3 loop spans 14 amino acids. Trimming removed 5 bases at V and 6 bases at J, with 13 bases between. CDR3 residues: CASSTLAGSGELFF. The CDR3 region has the DNA TGTGCCAGCAGCACACTGGCAGGGTCCGGGGAGCTGTTTTTT.

This chain connects TRBV5-1 to TRBJ1-1; no reliable D call. V lost 5 bases and J 1 base, leaving 27 bases between the germline ends. Germline loops: CDR1 SGHRS, CDR2 YFSETQ. The CDR3 spans 19 residues. The CDR3 sequence is CASSANIFRFHSSNTEAFF. Written as DNA, the CDR3 is TGCGCCAGCAGTGCGAACATTTTCAGATTCCACTCTTCGAACACTGAAGCTTTCTTT.

The chain employs TRBV18 and TRBJ2-7; D may match TRBD1 or TRBD2 (5 bases each). V lost 6 bases and J 3 bases, leaving 12 bases between the germline ends. The CDR3 has 13 residues. CDR1 is KGHSH, CDR2 LQKENI, per germline. CDR3 in amino acids: CASSQGRGYEQYF. CDR3 DNA: TGTGCCAGCTCTCAGGGACGGGGCTACGAGCAGTACTTC.

The J gene is TRBJ2-2, the V gene TRBV5-6, with D hard to call. There are 14 residues in the CDR3. Germline V gene lookup returns CDR1 SGHDT and CDR2 YYEEEE. V dropped 1 base and J dropped 1 base, with 5 bases sitting between them. CDR3 in amino acids: CASSLIENTGELFF. The CDR3 region has the DNA TGTGCCAGCAGCTTGATCGAGAACACCGGGGAGCTGTTTTTT.

The rearrangement joins TRBV30 to TRBJ1-2; possibly TRBD1 for D (5 bases). Trimming removed 3 bases at V and 7 bases at J, with 12 bases between. Germline V lookup: CDR1 GTSNPN, CDR2 SVGIG (reference sequence). The CDR3 has 12 amino acids. CDR3 amino acids: CAWRRRGSGYTF. As DNA, the CDR3 is TGTGCCTGGAGGCGGCGGGGCTCTGGCTACACCTTC.

The V and J genes are TRBV9 and TRBJ1-1; D not resolved. Trimming stripped 3 bases from V and 7 bases from J, with 10 bases between. The CDR3 length is 12 residues. Germline lookup yields CDR1 SGDLS and CDR2 YYNGEE. The CDR3 DNA reads TGTGCCAGCAGCGAGGACGGGAGTGAAGCTTTCTTT. Its translation is CASSEDGSEAFF.

In this sample, this clone turned up once. The chain is built from TRBV11-2 and TRBJ2-2; D is unclear. The CDR3 loop spans 14 amino acids. Germline CDR1 and CDR2: SGHAT and FQNNGV. Trimming removed 1 base at V and 3 bases at J, with 6 bases between. CDR3 sequence: CASSLGYDTGELFF. The CDR3 DNA follows: TGTGCCAGCAGCTTAGGATATGACACCGGGGAGCTGTTTTTT.

The J gene is TRBJ2-1, the V gene TRBV5-6; maybe TRBD1 (7 bases). The CDR3 contains 16 residues. In germline, CDR1 is SGHDT, CDR2 YYEEEE. The V gene lost 1 base and the J gene lost 3 bases, with 14 bases spanning the gap. CDR3 loop: CASSLLIRGVYNEQFF. The CDR3 nucleotides are TGTGCCAGCAGCTTGCTGATCAGGGGGGTCTACAATGAGCAGTTCTTC.

This chain links TRBV19 with TRBJ2-3, with 8 bases matching TRBD1. Trimming removed 6 bases from V and 6 bases from J; junction bases left unmatched: 14. Per germline, CDR1 LNHDA and CDR2 SQIVND (reference sequence). This CDR3 has 16 residues. For the CDR3, the DNA is TGTGCCAGTAGCCCACAGGGGGTTGTTCGTTCGGATACGCAGTATTTT. It yields the protein CASSPQGVVRSDTQYF.

The CDR3, as DNA: TGTGCCAGCAGCGCCTCTAGCGGGAGCATAGTCGAGCAGTTCTTC. This encodes CASSASSGSIVEQFF. This chain joins TRBV7-3 and TRBJ2-1; TRBD2 matches 10 bases. The J segment lost 10 bases and the V segment lost 5 bases, leaving 11 bases of the junction unmatched. Germline CDR1 SGHTA, CDR2 FQGTGA. CDR3 length: 15 amino acids.

This chain's CDR3 is CASSFGVSYEQYF. The CDR3 nucleotides read TGTGCCAGCAGTTTTGGGGTTAGCTACGAGCAGTACTTC. The chain combines TRBV12-3 or TRBV12-4 with TRBJ2-7, with D unclear. This CDR3 has 13 amino acids. Trimming stripped 3 bases from V and 3 bases from J, with 9 bases between.

The chain carries TRBV18 and TRBJ2-7, with 11 bases fitting TRBD1. Germline trimming cut 3 bases from V and 4 bases from J; bases unmatched to any gene: 2. Germline V gene lookup returns CDR1 KGHSH and CDR2 LQKENI. CDR3 length: 14 residues. The CDR3: CASSPGTGGYEQYF. The CDR3 DNA sequence: TGTGCCAGCTCACCTGGGACAGGGGGTTACGAGCAGTACTTC.

The gene calls are TRBV19 and TRBJ1-5; D is possibly TRBD1 (5 bases). V lost 4 bases, J lost 7 bases, and 11 bases lay in between. Germline V gene sequence: CDR1 LNHDA, CDR2 SQIVND (reference sequence). CDR3 size: 13 residues. CDR3 DNA sequence: TGTGCCAGTAGTACCAGGGCAGGGCAGCCCCAGCATTTT. Translation: CASSTRAGQPQHF.

V usage is TRBV2 and J usage is TRBJ2-2; TRBD1 aligns across 11 bases. Looked up from germline, CDR1 is SNHLY and CDR2 is FYNNEI. This CDR3 contains 15 residues. V lost 4 bases to trimming and J lost 8 bases; unmatched junction nucleotides: 6. CDR3 in DNA: TGTGCCAGCAGTGTTTGGACAGGGGGCGAAGGGGAGCTGTTTTTT. Translating it yields CASSVWTGGEGELFF.

The J gene is TRBJ2-5, the V gene TRBV5-1; tentatively, D is TRBD2 (6 bases). CDR3 length equals 16 residues. Germline V gives CDR1 SGHRS, CDR2 YFSETQ. V was cut by 4 bases and J by 2 bases, with 18 bases left in between. The CDR3 sequence is CASSQGGAAGQETQYF. The DNA of the CDR3 is TGCGCCAGCAGCCAGGGTGGGGCTGCGGGACAAGAGACCCAGTACTTC.

A single count supports this clone. The chain joins TRBV5-4 to TRBJ1-1; 7 bases agree with TRBD1. The V gene end was trimmed by 4 bases and the J gene end by 1 base; junction bases not matched to a gene: 7. Germline CDR1 SGHNT, CDR2 YYREEE (reference sequence). This CDR3 region has 15 residues. CDR3 loop: CASSPGGGANTEAFF. The DNA of the CDR3 is TGTGCCAGCAGCCCAGGGGGGGGAGCGAACACTGAAGCTTTCTTT.

The V call is TRBV19, the J call TRBJ1-1, with 9 nucleotides matching TRBD1. V lost 7 bases and J lost 0; bases outside the gene matches: 9. Germline V gene data show CDR1 as LNHDA and CDR2 as SQIVND (reference sequence). The CDR3 has 16 residues. CDR3: CASTAHRDRVNTEAFF. CDR3 nucleotides: TGTGCCAGTACCGCACACCGGGACAGGGTGAACACTGAAGCTTTCTTT.

This clone was recorded once. The chain couples TRBV9 to TRBJ1-1; the D is unclear. Germline-derived CDR1 and CDR2 are SGDLS and YYNGEE. Trimming left V 0 bases short and J 1 base short, with 1 base between. This CDR3 has 12 residues. The CDR3 bases are TGTGCCAGCAGCGTAGCGAACACTGAAGCTTTCTTT. Encoded protein: CASSVANTEAFF.

The chain carries TRBV6-1 and TRBJ1-4; 8 positions agree with TRBD1. Germline CDR1 reads MNHNS; CDR2 reads SASEGT. The CDR3 has 14 amino acids. V shed 3 bases and J 8 bases; nucleotides not matched to a gene: 5. The CDR3 nucleotides read TGTGCCAGCAGTGACGGACAGGGCCGAGAAAAACTGTTTTTT. It is translated as CASSDGQGREKLFF.

J is TRBJ2-7 and V is TRBV30; maybe TRBD1 (6 bases). Germline V gene data show CDR1 as GTSNPN and CDR2 as SVGIG (reference sequence). V lost 1 base and J lost 2, with 12 bases in between. The CDR3 sequence is 14 residues long. The CDR3 bases are TGTGCCTGGAGTGGAGGCCGGGACACCTACGAGCAGTACTTC. Its protein is CAWSGGRDTYEQYF. The whole variable domain, filled in from reference TRBV30 and TRBJ2-7, reads SQTIHQWPATLVQPVGSPLSLECTVEGTSNPNLYWYRQAAGRGLQLLFYSVGIGQISSEVPQNLSASRPQDRQFILSSKKLLLSDSGFYLCAWSGGRDTYEQYFGPGTRLTVT.

V and J are TRBV27 and TRBJ2-4, with D perhaps matching TRBD1 (6 bases). The V end was cut by 6 bases, the J end by 4 bases, with 10 bases between. Germline lookup yields CDR1 MNHEY and CDR2 SMNVEV (reference sequence). The CDR3 covers 13 residues. In DNA form, the CDR3 reads TGTGCCAGCAGACCGGACAGTAAAAACATTCAGTACTTC. Translation gives CASRPDSKNIQYF.

This clone has only a few counts. The genes are TRBV6-5 and TRBJ1-6; a weak D match, TRBD1 (6 bases). CDR1 and CDR2 (germline): MNHEY, SVGAGI. The CDR3 runs 13 residues. V was shortened by 7 bases and J by 7 bases, with 11 bases between the two germline ends. CDR3 coding DNA: TGTGCCAGCACCCGGGGGGCCAATTCACCCCTCCACTTT. Amino acids: CASTRGANSPLHF.

The genes are TRBV6-5 and TRBJ2-7; no reliable D call. V was pared by 5 bases and J by 1 base, with 15 bases between. Germline V CDR1 and CDR2: MNHEY, SVGAGI. The CDR3 length is 15 residues. The CDR3 DNA follows: TGTGCCAGCAGTAGCCGGCGGCACATATCCTACGAGCAGTACTTC. It is translated as CASSSRRHISYEQYF.

The rearrangement joins TRBV5-6 to TRBJ1-4; D is uncertain. The CDR3 has 14 residues. The ends were cut back, 4 bases at V and 4 bases at J, with 11 bases in the middle. Germline lookup yields CDR1 SGHDT and CDR2 YYEEEE. For the CDR3, the DNA is TGTGCCAGCAGCCCGGTCGGTAATAATGAAAAACTGTTTTTT. It specifies CASSPVGNNEKLFF.

The chain links TRBV6-5 to TRBJ2-7; the match to TRBD2 covers 13 bases. The CDR3 loop spans 15 amino acids. CDR1 MNHEY and CDR2 SVGAGI come from the germline V gene. Germline trimming cut 6 bases from V and 6 bases from J; bases unmatched to any gene: 8. The CDR3 protein is CASSGGLAGRIEQYF. The CDR3 DNA reads TGTGCCAGCAGCGGGGGACTAGCGGGACGCATCGAGCAGTACTTC.